A single sample is the source of the 21 T cell receptor beta chains below, sequenced in a study of T cell responses to AZD1222 COVID-19 vaccine. The data were produced by immunoSEQ multiplex PCR, yet TCRdb's version contains in-frame clones alone and is incomplete. The table includes 110,000 or so clones, around 87% detected once. The sequencing here drew on peripheral blood, taken on day 0 of AZD1222 vaccination. The source of these receptors is an adult in good health.

J is TRBJ2-7 and V is TRBV6-5, with 8 bases identical to TRBD2. In germline, CDR1 is MNHEY, CDR2 SVGAGI. CDR3 length: 14 amino acids. Unmatched junction bases numbered 13, after V lost 10 bases and J lost 5 bases. The CDR3 spells CANAPMREAHEQYF. The CDR3 DNA reads TGTGCCAACGCGCCTATGCGGGAGGCCCACGAGCAGTACTTC.

This chain joins TRBV9 and TRBJ2-3; a possible D gene is TRBD1 (6 bases). CDR1 SGDLS and CDR2 YYNGEE come from the germline V gene. V shed 0 bases and J shed 1 base, with 12 bases lying between them. The CDR3 runs 16 residues. CDR3: CASSVAGAPGTDTQYF. As DNA, the CDR3 is TGTGCCAGCAGCGTAGCAGGGGCGCCGGGCACAGATACGCAGTATTTT.

This clone occurred once. The V gene is TRBV7-9, the J gene TRBJ2-7, with D possibly matching TRBD2 (6 bases). In germline, CDR1 is SEHNR, CDR2 FQNEAQ (reference sequence). The length of the CDR3 is 14 residues. V gave up 5 bases and J gave up 5 bases, with 16 bases separating them. The CDR3 region has the DNA TGTGCCAGCAGCCGGCCGGAGGGCCGGAACGAGCAGTACTTC. Residues: CASSRPEGRNEQYF.

J is TRBJ1-1 and V is TRBV19; D perhaps matches TRBD1 (5 bases). V was trimmed by 9 bases and J by 8 bases, leaving 16 bases between them. There are 12 residues in the CDR3. The germline V gene encodes CDR1 LNHDA and CDR2 SQIVND (reference sequence). This chain's CDR3 is CASTTWTFEAFF. The CDR3 DNA is TGTGCCAGCACCACCTGGACATTCGAAGCTTTCTTT.

This clone was seen a single time. CDR3 bases: TGTGCCAGCAGTCCGCGACCGGGACTAGCGGGAACTGGCACAGATACGCAGTATTTT. Its protein is CASSPRPGLAGTGTDTQYF. The chain combines TRBV27 with TRBJ2-3; 13 bases align to TRBD2. The germline V gene encodes CDR1 MNHEY and CDR2 SMNVEV (reference sequence). Trimming cost V 5 bases and J 1 base; bases outside gene matches: 12. The CDR3 is made up of 19 amino acids.

This chain uses TRBV28 with TRBJ2-1, with 11 bases lining up with TRBD1. The CDR3 spans 15 residues. V lost 6 bases to trimming and J lost 6 bases; unmatched junction nucleotides: 7. Per germline, CDR1 MDHEN and CDR2 SYDVKM. The CDR3 is CASSFWGTGGNEQFF. The CDR3 region has the DNA TGTGCCAGCAGCTTCTGGGGGACAGGGGGCAATGAGCAGTTCTTC.

This clone has a handful of counts. The chain joins TRBV24-1 to TRBJ2-2; D unclear. This CDR3 has 14 residues. The germline V gene encodes CDR1 KGHDR and CDR2 SFDVKD. The V gene lost 4 bases and the J gene lost 4 bases, with 9 bases spanning the gap. CDR3 region: CATSDRPGTGELFF. The CDR3 DNA sequence: TGTGCCACCAGTGACAGACCCGGCACCGGGGAGCTGTTTTTT.

The chain is built from TRBV4-3 and TRBJ1-5; 8 bases map to TRBD1. This CDR3 is 17 amino acids long. The trim removed 0 bases at V and 3 bases at J, leaving 7 bases unmatched. The germline V gene has CDR1 LGHNA and CDR2 YSLEER. The DNA for the CDR3 is TGCGCCAGCAGCCAAGATGGGGCAGGGGGCATCAATCAGCCCCAGCATTTT. It specifies CASSQDGAGGINQPQHF.

The rearrangement uses TRBV18 and TRBJ2-7; 7 bases match TRBD1. The V gene end was trimmed by 4 bases and the J gene end by 1 base; junction bases not matched to a gene: 13. Germline V lookup: CDR1 KGHSH, CDR2 LQKENI. The CDR3 spans 17 residues. CDR3 bases: TGTGCCAGCTCACACTATGGCCCTAGACAGGGATCCTACGAGCAGTACTTC. Its protein is CASSHYGPRQGSYEQYF.

This chain connects TRBV4-2 to TRBJ2-3, with 8 nucleotides matching TRBD2. The junction had 16 bases not matched to a gene; V was cut back by 0 bases and J by 11 bases. The CDR3 has 17 residues. The germline gives CDR1 LGHNA, CDR2 YNFKEQ. CDR3 bases: TGTGCCAGCAGCCAAGATCGAGGTGGGAGCGGGAGAGTCGGGCAGTATTTT. Translating it yields CASSQDRGGSGRVGQYF.

To note about this clone: An end of the junction differs from the germline gene, which may be a read error. This chain links TRBV29-1 with TRBJ1-2; D is uncertain. Germline V gene sequence: CDR1 SQVTM, CDR2 ANQGSEA. This CDR3 has 10 amino acids. The CDR3 spells CSVQDYGYTF. The CDR3 bases are TGCAGCGTTCAAGACTATGGCTACACCTTC. Using reference TRBV29-1 and TRBJ1-2 for the parts outside the CDR3, the full variable domain is SAVISQKPSRDICQRGTSLTIQCQVDSQVTMMFWYRQQPGQSLTLIATANQGSEATYESGFVIDKFPISRPNLTFSTLTVSNMSPEDSSIYLCSVQDYGYTFGSGTRLTVV.

This chain joins TRBV18 and TRBJ2-1; 11 bases agree with TRBD2. The germline CDR1 and CDR2 sequences are KGHSH and LQKENI. V was clipped by 4 bases and J by 7 bases; unmatched bases: 9. There are 16 residues in the CDR3. CDR3: CASSLPGLAAMNEQFF. In nucleotides, the CDR3 is TGTGCCAGCTCACTGCCGGGACTAGCGGCGATGAATGAGCAGTTCTTC. The complete variable domain, with remaining parts taken from reference TRBV18 and TRBJ2-1, reads NAGVMQNPRHLVRRRGQEARLRCSPMKGHSHVYWYRQLPEEGLKFMVYLQKENIIDESGMPKERFSAEFPKEGPSILRIQQVVRGDSAAYFCASSLPGLAAMNEQFFGPGTRLTVL.

CDR3 residues: CSVGGLAGFTDTQYF. DNA of the CDR3: TGCAGCGTTGGTGGACTAGCGGGGTTCACAGATACGCAGTATTTT. The rearrangement links TRBV29-1 to TRBJ2-3; 12 bases align to TRBD2. The CDR3 is made up of 15 amino acids. The germline V gene encodes CDR1 SQVTM and CDR2 ANQGSEA. Trimming took 4 bases from V and 2 from J; bases not matched to a gene: 4.

In DNA, the CDR3 is TGTGCCACATTGAGAGGGAACACTGAAGCTTTCTTT. This codes for CATLRGNTEAFF. The V gene is TRBV12-3 or TRBV12-4, the J gene TRBJ1-1; no firm D call. The CDR3 is made up of 12 amino acids. Trimming pared 10 bases from V and 1 base from J, leaving 10 bases between.

V usage is TRBV30 and J usage is TRBJ2-3; D perhaps matches TRBD2 (6 bases). V lost 5 bases, J lost 0 bases, and 12 bases lay in between. The germline CDR1 and CDR2 sequences are GTSNPN and SVGIG (reference sequence). The length of the CDR3 is 14 residues. CDR3 residues: CAWAVGGSTDTQYF. The CDR3 DNA reads as TGTGCCTGGGCGGTGGGGGGTAGCACAGATACGCAGTATTTT.

V gene TRBV2 combines with J gene TRBJ2-1; a possible D gene is TRBD1 (5 bases). Per germline, CDR1 SNHLY and CDR2 FYNNEI. V dropped 5 bases and J dropped 8 bases, with 13 bases sitting between them. The CDR3 runs to 13 residues. CDR3 nucleotides: TGTGCCAGCAGTCGGACATATGGCGATGAGCAGTTCTTC. It yields the protein CASSRTYGDEQFF.

This chain joins TRBV23-1 and TRBJ1-5; 10 nucleotides line up with TRBD1. TRBV23-1 qualifies as an ORF whose function is uncertain. The V gene end was trimmed by 4 bases and the J gene end by 1 base; junction bases not matched to a gene: 16. CDR3 length: 20 amino acids. CDR3 bases: TGCGCCAGCAGTCCCGAACCCGGGACAGGGGAAGGAGGCAGCAATCAGCCCCAGCATTTT. Translated: CASSPEPGTGEGGSNQPQHF.

The chain is built from TRBV25-1 and TRBJ1-1, with D possibly TRBD1 on 5 matching bases. The germline V gene has CDR1 MGHDK and CDR2 SYGVNS. The V end was cut by 2 bases, the J end by 5 bases, with 15 bases between. CDR3 length: 15 amino acids. The CDR3 spells CASSEPRGVKTEAFF. CDR3 DNA sequence: TGTGCCAGCAGTGAACCCCGGGGGGTAAAGACTGAAGCTTTCTTT. The variable domain in full, completed from reference TRBV25-1 and TRBJ1-1, reads EADIYQTPRYLVIGTGKKITLECSQTMGHDKMYWYQQDPGMELHLIHYSYGVNSTEKGDLSSESTVSRIRTEHFPLTLESARPSHTSQYLCASSEPRGVKTEAFFGQGTRLTVV.

The chain combines TRBV2 with TRBJ1-1; D gene uncertain. CDR1 and CDR2 (germline): SNHLY, FYNNEI. V shed 7 bases and J shed 1 base, with 22 bases lying between them. The CDR3 spans 17 residues. The CDR3 DNA is TGTGCCAGCACCCCGCGGCGGCGGGTGGAAAGGAACACTGAAGCTTTCTTT. Translating gives CASTPRRRVERNTEAFF.

The chain carries TRBV5-6 and TRBJ2-1, with 7 bases identical to TRBD2. This CDR3 has 13 residues. The junction had 5 bases not matched to a gene; V was cut back by 4 bases and J by 7 bases. Looked up from germline, CDR1 is SGHDT and CDR2 is YYEEEE. The CDR3 protein is CASSARLANEQFF. In DNA form, the CDR3 reads TGTGCCAGCAGCGCCCGACTAGCTAATGAGCAGTTCTTC.

V usage is TRBV2 and J usage is TRBJ2-1; the D call may be TRBD1 or TRBD2 (5 bases each). With 9 bases removed from V and 4 bases from J, the gap between germline ends came to 16 bases. The germline gives CDR1 SNHLY, CDR2 FYNNEI. CDR3 length equals 14 residues. The CDR3 sequence: CASLGPGLYNEQFF. The CDR3 coding sequence is TGTGCCAGTTTGGGACCGGGTCTTTACAATGAGCAGTTCTTC.